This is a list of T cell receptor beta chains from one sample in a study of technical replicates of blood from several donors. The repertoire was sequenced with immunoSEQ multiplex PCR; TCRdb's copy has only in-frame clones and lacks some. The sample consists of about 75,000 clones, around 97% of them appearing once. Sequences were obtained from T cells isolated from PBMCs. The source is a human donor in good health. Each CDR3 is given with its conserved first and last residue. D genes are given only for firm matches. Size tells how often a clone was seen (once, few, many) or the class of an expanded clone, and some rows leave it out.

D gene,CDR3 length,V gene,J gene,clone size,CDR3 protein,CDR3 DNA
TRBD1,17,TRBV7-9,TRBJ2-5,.,CASSLARTGVQLETQYF,TGTGCCAGCAGCTTAGCCCGGACAGGGGTTCAGTTAGAGACCCAGTACTTC
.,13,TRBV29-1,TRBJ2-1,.,CSVGRSGWNEQFF,TGCAGCGTGGGGAGGAGTGGGTGGAATGAGCAGTTCTTC
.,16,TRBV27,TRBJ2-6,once,CASSLQVFSGANVLTF,TGTGCCAGCAGTTTACAGGTTTTTTCTGGGGCCAACGTCCTGACTTTC
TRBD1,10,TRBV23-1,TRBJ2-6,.,CASPPTGSTF,TGCGCCAGCCCTCCGACAGGGTCAACTTTC
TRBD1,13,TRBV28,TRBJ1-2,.,CASSRTGDYGYTF,TGTGCCAGCAGCCGAACAGGGGACTATGGCTACACCTTC
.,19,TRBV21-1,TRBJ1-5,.,CASSKGGQGRLLGNQPQHF,TGTGCCAGCAGCAAAGGTGGTCAGGGAAGGTTATTGGGCAATCAGCCCCAGCATTTT
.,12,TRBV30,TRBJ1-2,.,CAWTLGVQGYTF,TGTGCCTGGACGTTAGGGGTCCAAGGCTACACCTTC
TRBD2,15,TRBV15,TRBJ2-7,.,CATSRDQRETYEQYF,TGTGCCACCAGCAGAGATCAGCGGGAGACTTACGAGCAGTACTTC
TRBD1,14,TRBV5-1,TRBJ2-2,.,CASRDSREYGELFF,TGCGCCAGCCGGGACAGTCGAGAGTACGGGGAGCTGTTTTTT
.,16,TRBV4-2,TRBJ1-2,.,CASSQAPGQGYYGYTF,TGTGCCAGCAGCCAAGCACCGGGACAAGGCTACTATGGCTACACCTTC
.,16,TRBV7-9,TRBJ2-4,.,CASSPGEGETKNIQYF,TGTGCCAGCAGCCCTGGAGAGGGGGAGACCAAAAACATTCAGTACTTC
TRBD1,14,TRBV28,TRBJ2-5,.,CASSSTGVVETQYF,TGTGCCAGCAGTTCGACAGGGGTGGTAGAGACCCAGTACTTC
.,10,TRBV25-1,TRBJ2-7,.,CASSDGVKYF,TGTGCCAGCAGTGACGGGGTGAAGTACTTC
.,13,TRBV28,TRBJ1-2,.,CASSLAGVLGYTF,TGTGCCAGCAGTTTGGCAGGGGTTTTAGGCTACACCTTC
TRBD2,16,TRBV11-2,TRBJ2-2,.,CASRSLAGGLTGELFF,TGTGCCAGCAGGTCACTAGCGGGAGGTCTAACCGGGGAGCTGTTTTTT
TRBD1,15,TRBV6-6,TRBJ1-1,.,CASRQGTDFNTEAFF,TGTGCCAGCAGACAGGGGACGGACTTTAACACTGAAGCTTTCTTT
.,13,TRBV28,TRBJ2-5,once,CASRRREEETQYF,TGTGCCAGCAGAAGAAGGGAGGAAGAGACCCAGTACTTC
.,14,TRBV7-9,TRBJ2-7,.,CAGEAGEGIYEQYF,TGTGCCGGCGAAGCAGGGGAAGGGATCTACGAGCAGTACTTC
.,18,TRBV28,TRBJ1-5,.,CASSTDPLQGPYSQPQHF,TGTGCCAGCAGTACCGACCCATTACAGGGACCCTATAGCCAGCCCCAGCATTTT
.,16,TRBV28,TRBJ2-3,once,CASRGILAGGTDTQYF,TGTGCCAGCAGGGGGATACTAGCCGGAGGCACAGATACGCAGTATTTT
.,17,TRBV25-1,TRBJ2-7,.,CASSGSNSRQTSYEQYF,TGTGCCAGCAGTGGCAGTAATAGCAGACAGACCTCCTACGAGCAGTACTTC
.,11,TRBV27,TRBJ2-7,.,CASTSGYEQYF,TGTGCCAGCACGTCGGGGTACGAGCAGTACTTC
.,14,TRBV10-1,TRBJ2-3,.,CASSISVGTDTQYF,TGCGCCAGCAGTATTAGCGTTGGCACAGATACGCAGTATTTT
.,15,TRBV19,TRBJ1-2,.,CASSIEVTRVYGYTF,TGTGCCAGTAGTATAGAAGTTACCAGGGTCTATGGCTACACCTTC
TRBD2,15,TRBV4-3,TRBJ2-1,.,CASSRLSGIYNEQFF,TGCGCCAGCAGCCGCCTTAGCGGGATTTACAATGAGCAGTTCTTC
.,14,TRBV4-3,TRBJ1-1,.,CASSQALGDPEAFF,TGCGCCAGCAGCCAAGCCCTCGGGGATCCTGAAGCTTTCTTT
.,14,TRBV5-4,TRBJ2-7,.,CASSGGVGPYEQYF,TGTGCCAGCAGCGGAGGTGTCGGACCCTACGAGCAGTACTTC
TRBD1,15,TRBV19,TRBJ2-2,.,CASSITGAVAGELFF,TGTGCCAGTAGTATAACAGGGGCGGTGGCCGGGGAGCTGTTTTTT
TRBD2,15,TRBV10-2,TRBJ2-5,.,CASSESLADQETQYF,TGCGCCAGCAGTGAGTCTCTAGCGGACCAAGAGACCCAGTACTTC
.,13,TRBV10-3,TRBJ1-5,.,CAISYRDNQPQHF,TGTGCCATCAGCTACAGGGATAATCAGCCCCAGCATTTT
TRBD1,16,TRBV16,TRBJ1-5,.,CASSQGQTKSNQPQHF,TGTGCCAGCAGCCAGGGACAGACAAAGAGCAATCAGCCCCAGCATTTT
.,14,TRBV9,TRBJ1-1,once,CASSASTANTEAFF,TGTGCCAGCAGCGCATCGACAGCGAACACTGAAGCTTTCTTT
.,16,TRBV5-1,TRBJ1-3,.,CASSLDYRASGNTIYF,TGCGCCAGCAGCTTGGATTACAGGGCCTCTGGAAACACCATATATTTT
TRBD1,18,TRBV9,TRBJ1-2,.,CASSVRPAPGGPNYGYTF,TGTGCCAGCAGCGTACGTCCCGCCCCAGGGGGCCCTAACTATGGCTACACCTTC
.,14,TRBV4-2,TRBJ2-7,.,CASSQDPGSYEQYF,TGTGCCAGCAGCCAAGATCCGGGTTCCTACGAGCAGTACTTC
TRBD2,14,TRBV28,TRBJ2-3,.,CASNRGLATDTQYF,TGTGCCAGCAATCGAGGACTAGCAACAGATACGCAGTATTTT
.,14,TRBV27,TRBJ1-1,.,CASSPREGDTEAFF,TGTGCCAGCAGCCCCCGGGAGGGGGACACTGAAGCTTTCTTT
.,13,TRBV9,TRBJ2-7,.,CASSGSDYGEQYF,TGTGCCAGCAGCGGGTCAGATTACGGGGAGCAGTACTTC
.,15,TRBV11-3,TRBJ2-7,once,CASSPHPHSAYEQYF,TGTGCCAGCAGCCCTCATCCCCATAGCGCTTACGAGCAGTACTTC
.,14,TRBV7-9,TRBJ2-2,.,CASSLGLGTGELFF,TGTGCCAGCAGCCTGGGACTCGGTACCGGGGAGCTGTTTTTT
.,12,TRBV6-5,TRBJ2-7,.,CASKGQGYEQYF,TGTGCCAGCAAAGGGCAGGGCTACGAGCAGTACTTC
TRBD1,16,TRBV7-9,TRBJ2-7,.,CASSLVGQGASYEQYF,TGTGCCAGCAGCTTAGTCGGGCAGGGGGCGTCCTACGAGCAGTACTTC
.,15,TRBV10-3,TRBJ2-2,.,CAISDSGTGTGELFF,TGTGCCATCAGTGACTCCGGGACTGGAACCGGGGAGCTGTTTTTT
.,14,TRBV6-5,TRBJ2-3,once,CASRLSAATDTQYF,TGTGCCAGCAGGCTCTCAGCGGCCACAGATACGCAGTATTTT
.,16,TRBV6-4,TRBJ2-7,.,CASSDIPGSGSSEQYF,TGTGCCAGCAGTGACATCCCGGGATCGGGGTCCTCCGAGCAGTACTTC
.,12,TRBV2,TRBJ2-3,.,CASRQEADTQYF,TGTGCCAGCCGCCAGGAGGCAGATACGCAGTATTTT
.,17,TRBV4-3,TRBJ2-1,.,CASSQVFWESSYNEQFF,TGCGCCAGCAGCCAAGTATTTTGGGAGAGCTCCTACAATGAGCAGTTCTTC
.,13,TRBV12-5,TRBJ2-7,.,CASARDSYYEQYF,TGTGCTAGTGCCCGGGACTCCTACTACGAGCAGTACTTC
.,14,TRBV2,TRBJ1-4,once,CASSETGGYEKLFF,TGTGCCAGCAGTGAGACGGGGGGTTATGAAAAACTGTTTTTT
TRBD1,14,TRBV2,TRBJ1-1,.,CASSEFAQGEGAFF,TGTGCCAGCAGTGAATTCGCGCAGGGGGAAGGGGCTTTCTTT
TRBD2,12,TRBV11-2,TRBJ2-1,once,CASSLVGTSQFF,TGTGCCAGCAGCTTAGTTGGGACTAGCCAGTTCTTC
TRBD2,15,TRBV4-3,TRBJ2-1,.,CASSQDFLAGDEQFF,TGCGCCAGCAGCCAAGATTTCCTAGCGGGAGATGAGCAGTTCTTC
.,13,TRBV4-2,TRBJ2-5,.,CASSQDAGETQYF,TGTGCCAGCAGCCAAGATGCAGGGGAGACCCAGTACTTC